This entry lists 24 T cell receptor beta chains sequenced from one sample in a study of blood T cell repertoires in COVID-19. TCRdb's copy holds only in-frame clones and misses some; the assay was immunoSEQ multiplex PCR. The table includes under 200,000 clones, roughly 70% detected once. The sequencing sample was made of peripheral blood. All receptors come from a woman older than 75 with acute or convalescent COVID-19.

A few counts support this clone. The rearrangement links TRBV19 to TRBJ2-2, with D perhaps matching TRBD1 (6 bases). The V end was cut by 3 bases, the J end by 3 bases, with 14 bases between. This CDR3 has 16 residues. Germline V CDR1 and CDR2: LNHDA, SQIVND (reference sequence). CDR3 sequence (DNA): TGTGCCAGTAGTATTTCCGGACAGAGGGACACCGGGGAGCTGTTTTTT. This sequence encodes CASSISGQRDTGELFF.

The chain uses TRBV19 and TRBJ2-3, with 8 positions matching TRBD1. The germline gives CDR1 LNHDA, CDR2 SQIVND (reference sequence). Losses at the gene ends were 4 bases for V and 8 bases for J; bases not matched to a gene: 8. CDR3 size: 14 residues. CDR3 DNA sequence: TGTGCCAGTAGTAATGGACAGGGCGAGCGTACGCAGTATTTT. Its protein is CASSNGQGERTQYF.

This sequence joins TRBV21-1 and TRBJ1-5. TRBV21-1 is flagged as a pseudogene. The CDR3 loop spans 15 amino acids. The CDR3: CASSRRRSPNQPQHF. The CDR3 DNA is TGTGCCAGCAGCAGAAGGCGGAGCCCCAATCAGCCCCAGCATTTT.

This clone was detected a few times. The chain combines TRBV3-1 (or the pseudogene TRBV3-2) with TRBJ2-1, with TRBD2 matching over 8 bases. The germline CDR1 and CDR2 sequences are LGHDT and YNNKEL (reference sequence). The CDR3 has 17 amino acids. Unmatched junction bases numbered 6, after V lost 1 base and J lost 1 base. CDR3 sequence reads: CASSQAGTSRSYNEQFF. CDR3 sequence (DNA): TGTGCCAGCAGCCAAGCCGGGACTAGTAGGTCCTACAATGAGCAGTTCTTC.

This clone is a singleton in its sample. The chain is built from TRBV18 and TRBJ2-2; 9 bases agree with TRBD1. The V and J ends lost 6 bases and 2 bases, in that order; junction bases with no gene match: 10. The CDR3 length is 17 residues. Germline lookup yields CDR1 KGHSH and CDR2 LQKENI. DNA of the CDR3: TGTGCCAGCTCCGCAGCCTCGGGACAGGGTAACACCGGGGAGCTGTTTTTT. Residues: CASSAASGQGNTGELFF.

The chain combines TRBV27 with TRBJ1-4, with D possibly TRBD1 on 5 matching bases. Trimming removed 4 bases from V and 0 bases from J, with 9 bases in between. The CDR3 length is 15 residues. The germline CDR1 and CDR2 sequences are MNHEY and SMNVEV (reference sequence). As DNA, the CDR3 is TGTGCCAGCAGTTCCCTGACAGCAACTAATGAAAAACTGTTTTTT. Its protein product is CASSSLTATNEKLFF. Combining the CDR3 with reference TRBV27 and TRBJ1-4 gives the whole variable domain EAQVTQNPRYLITVTGKKLTVTCSQNMNHEYMSWYRQDPGLGLRQIYYSMNVEVTDKGDVPEGYKVSRKEKRNFPLILESPSPNQTSLYFCASSSLTATNEKLFFGSGTQLSVL.

The CDR3 is CASRPTGMSGYTF. In DNA, the CDR3 is TGTGCCAGCAGACCGACAGGGATGAGTGGCTACACCTTC. V and J are TRBV27 and TRBJ1-2; 7 nucleotides match TRBD1. Germline lookup yields CDR1 MNHEY and CDR2 SMNVEV (reference sequence). The CDR3 spans 13 residues. With 6 bases clipped from V and 7 bases from J, the junction kept 8 bases outside the gene matches.

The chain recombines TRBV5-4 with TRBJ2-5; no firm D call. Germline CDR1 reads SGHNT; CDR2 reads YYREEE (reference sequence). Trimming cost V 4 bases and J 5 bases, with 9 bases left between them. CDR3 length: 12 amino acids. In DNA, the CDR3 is TGTGCCAGCAGCCGGAGCTCGGAGACCCAGTACTTC. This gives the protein CASSRSSETQYF.

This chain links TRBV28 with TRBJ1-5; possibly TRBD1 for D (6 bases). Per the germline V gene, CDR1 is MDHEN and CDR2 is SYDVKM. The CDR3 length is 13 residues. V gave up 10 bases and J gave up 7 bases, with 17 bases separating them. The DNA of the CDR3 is TGTGCCATTGAACAGGGTAGGAGACAGCCCCAGCATTTT. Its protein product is CAIEQGRRQPQHF. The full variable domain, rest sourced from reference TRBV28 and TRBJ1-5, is DVKVTQSSRYLVKRTGEKVFLECVQDMDHENMFWYRQDPGLGLRLIYFSYDVKMKEKGDIPEGYSVSREKKERFSLILESASTNQTSMYLCAIEQGRRQPQHFGDGTRLSIL.

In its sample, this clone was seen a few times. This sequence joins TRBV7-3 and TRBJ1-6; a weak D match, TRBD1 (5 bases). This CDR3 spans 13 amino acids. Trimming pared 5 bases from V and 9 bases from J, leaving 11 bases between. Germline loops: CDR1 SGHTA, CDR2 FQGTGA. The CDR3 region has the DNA TGTGCCAGCAGCCCCTGGGGGGGTTCACCCCTCCACTTT. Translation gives CASSPWGGSPLHF.

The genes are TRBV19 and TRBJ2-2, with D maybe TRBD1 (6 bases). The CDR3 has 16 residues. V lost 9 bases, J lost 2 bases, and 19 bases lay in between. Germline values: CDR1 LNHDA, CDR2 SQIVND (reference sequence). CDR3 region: CASREADRKNTGELFF. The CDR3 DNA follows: TGTGCCAGCCGAGAGGCGGACAGAAAAAACACCGGGGAGCTGTTTTTT.

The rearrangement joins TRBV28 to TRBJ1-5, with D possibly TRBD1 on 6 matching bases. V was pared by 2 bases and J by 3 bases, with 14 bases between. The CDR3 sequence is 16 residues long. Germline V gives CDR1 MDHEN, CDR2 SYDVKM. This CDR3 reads CASSLHIQGDNQPQHF. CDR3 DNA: TGTGCCAGCAGTTTACACATACAGGGCGACAATCAGCCCCAGCATTTT.

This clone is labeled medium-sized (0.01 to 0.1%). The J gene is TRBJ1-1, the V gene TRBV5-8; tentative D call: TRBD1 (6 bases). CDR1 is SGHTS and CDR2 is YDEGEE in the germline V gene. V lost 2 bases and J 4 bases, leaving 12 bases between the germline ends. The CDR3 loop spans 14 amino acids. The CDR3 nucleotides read TGTGCCAGCAGCTTACCTGACAGGAGCACTGAAGCTTTCTTT. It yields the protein CASSLPDRSTEAFF. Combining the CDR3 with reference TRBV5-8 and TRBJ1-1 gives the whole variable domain EAGVTQSPTHLIKTRGQQATLRCSPISGHTSVYWYQQALGLGLQFLLWYDEGEERNRGNFPPRFSGRQFPNYSSELNVNALELEDSALYLCASSLPDRSTEAFFGQGTRLTVV.

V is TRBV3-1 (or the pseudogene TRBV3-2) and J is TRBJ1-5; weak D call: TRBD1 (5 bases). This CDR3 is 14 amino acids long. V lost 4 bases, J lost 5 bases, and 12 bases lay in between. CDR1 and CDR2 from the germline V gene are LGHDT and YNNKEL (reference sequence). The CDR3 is CASSPNPGDQPQHF. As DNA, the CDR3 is TGTGCCAGCAGCCCCAATCCGGGGGATCAGCCCCAGCATTTT.

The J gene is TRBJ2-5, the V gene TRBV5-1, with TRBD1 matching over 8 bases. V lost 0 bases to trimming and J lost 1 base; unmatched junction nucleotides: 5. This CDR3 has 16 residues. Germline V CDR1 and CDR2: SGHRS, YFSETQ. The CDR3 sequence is CASSLGTGQIQETQYF. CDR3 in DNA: TGCGCCAGCAGCTTGGGGACAGGGCAGATCCAAGAGACCCAGTACTTC.

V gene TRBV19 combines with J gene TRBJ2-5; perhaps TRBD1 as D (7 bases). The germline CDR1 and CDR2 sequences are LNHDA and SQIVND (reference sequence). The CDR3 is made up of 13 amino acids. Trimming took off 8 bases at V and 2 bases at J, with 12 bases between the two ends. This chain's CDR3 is CASGGTAQETQYF. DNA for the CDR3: TGTGCCAGTGGAGGGACAGCTCAAGAGACCCAGTACTTC.

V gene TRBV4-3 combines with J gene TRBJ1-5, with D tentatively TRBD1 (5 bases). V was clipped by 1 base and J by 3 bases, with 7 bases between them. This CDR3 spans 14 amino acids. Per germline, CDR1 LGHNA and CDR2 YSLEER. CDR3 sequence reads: CASSQGGNNQPQHF. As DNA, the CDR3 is TGCGCCAGCAGCCAAGGGGGCAACAATCAGCCCCAGCATTTT.

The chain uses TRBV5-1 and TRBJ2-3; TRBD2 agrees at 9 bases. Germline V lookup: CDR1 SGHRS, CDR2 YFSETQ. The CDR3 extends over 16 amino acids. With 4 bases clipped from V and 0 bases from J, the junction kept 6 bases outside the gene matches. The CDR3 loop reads CASSGGLAYSTDTQYF. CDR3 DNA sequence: TGCGCCAGCAGCGGAGGACTAGCGTATAGCACAGATACGCAGTATTTT.

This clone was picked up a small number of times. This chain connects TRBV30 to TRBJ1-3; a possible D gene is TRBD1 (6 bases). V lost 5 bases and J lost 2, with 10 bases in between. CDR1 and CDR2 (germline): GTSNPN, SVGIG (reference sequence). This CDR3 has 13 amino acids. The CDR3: CAWATGTGNTIYF. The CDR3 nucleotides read TGTGCCTGGGCGACAGGCACTGGAAACACCATATATTTT.

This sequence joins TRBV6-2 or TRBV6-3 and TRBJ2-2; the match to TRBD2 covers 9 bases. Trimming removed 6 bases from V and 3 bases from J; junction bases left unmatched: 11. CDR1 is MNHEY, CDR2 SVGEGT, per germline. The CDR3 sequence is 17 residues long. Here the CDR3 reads CASSSTSGRSYTGELFF. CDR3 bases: TGTGCCAGCAGCTCGACTAGCGGCCGATCGTACACCGGGGAGCTGTTTTTT.

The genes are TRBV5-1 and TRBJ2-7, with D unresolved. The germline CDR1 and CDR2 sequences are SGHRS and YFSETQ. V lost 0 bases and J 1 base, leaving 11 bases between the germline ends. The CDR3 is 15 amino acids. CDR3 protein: CASSLGTVTSYEQYF. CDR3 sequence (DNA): TGCGCCAGCAGCTTGGGAACAGTAACGTCCTACGAGCAGTACTTC.

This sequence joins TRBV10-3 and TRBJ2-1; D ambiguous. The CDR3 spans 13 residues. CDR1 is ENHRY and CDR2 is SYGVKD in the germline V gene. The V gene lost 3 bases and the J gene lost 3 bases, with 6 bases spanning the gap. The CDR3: CAISDGSYNEQFF. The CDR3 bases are TGTGCCATCAGTGATGGTAGCTACAATGAGCAGTTCTTC.

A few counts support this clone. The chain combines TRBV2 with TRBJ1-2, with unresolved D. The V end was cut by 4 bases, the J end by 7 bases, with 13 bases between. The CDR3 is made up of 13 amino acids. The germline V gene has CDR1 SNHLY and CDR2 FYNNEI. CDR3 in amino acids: CASSASAIGGYTF. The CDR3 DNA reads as TGTGCCAGCAGTGCCAGCGCAATAGGTGGCTACACCTTC.

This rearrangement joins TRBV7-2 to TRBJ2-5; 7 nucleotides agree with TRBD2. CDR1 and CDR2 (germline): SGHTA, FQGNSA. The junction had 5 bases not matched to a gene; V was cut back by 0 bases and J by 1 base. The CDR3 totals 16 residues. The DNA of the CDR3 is TGTGCCAGCAGCTTAGCCCTCGGCGGGGGCCAAGAGACCCAGTACTTC. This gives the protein CASSLALGGGQETQYF.